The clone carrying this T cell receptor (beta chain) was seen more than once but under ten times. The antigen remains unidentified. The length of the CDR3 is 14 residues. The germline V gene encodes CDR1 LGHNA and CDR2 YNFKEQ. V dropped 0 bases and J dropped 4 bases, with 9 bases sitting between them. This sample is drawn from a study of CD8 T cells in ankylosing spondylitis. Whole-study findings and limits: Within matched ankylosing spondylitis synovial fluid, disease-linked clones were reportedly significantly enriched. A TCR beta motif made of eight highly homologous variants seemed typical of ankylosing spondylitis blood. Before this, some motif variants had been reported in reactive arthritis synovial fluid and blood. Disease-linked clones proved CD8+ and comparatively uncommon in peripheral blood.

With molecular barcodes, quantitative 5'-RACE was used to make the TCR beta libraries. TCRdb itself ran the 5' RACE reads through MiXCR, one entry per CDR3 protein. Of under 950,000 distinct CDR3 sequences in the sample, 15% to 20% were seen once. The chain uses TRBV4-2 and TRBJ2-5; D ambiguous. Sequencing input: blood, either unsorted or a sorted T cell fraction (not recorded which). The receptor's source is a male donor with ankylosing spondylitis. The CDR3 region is CASSQDTNGETQYF. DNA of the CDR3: TGTGCCAGCAGCCAAGATACGAATGGAGAGACCCAGTACTTC.